The clone carrying this T cell receptor (beta chain) was counted many times. MiXCR was run by TCRdb on the RACE reads, yielding one entry per CDR3 protein. This sample has about 81,000 distinct CDR3 sequences, with more than 8.5% found just once. The data belong to a study of human T cells and chemical hapten exposure. Documented time point: patch test 2, 6 weeks after DPC sensitization. Treatment here: therapeutic diphenylcyclopropenone sensitization with weekly scalp DPC. The sample here was whole blood, taken in connection with sensitization to the hapten diphenylcyclopropenone (DPC). The sequence was obtained from a woman aged 25 to 39 with alopecia areata. Some clones in this sample may be carry-over from other donors' samples.

This chain's CDR3 is CSATRPGLGALDEQFF. The CDR3 nucleotides read TGCAGTGCTACCAGACCGGGACTAGGGGCGTTGGATGAGCAGTTCTTC. The V and J genes are TRBV20-1 and TRBJ2-1; 8 bases agree with TRBD2. The CDR3 is 16 residues long. The junction had 16 bases not matched to a gene; V was cut back by 4 bases and J by 8 bases. Germline CDR1 and CDR2: DFQATT and SNEGSKA (reference sequence).